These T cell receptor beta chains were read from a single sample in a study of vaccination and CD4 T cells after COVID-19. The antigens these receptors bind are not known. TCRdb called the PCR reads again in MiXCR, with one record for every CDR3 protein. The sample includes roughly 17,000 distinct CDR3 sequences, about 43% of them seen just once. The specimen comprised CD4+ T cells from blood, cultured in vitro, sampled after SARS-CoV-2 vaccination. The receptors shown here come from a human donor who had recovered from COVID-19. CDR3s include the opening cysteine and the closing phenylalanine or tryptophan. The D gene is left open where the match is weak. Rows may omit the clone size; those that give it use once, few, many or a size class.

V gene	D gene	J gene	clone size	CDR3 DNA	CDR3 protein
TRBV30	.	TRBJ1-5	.	TGTGCCTGGAGGGGGATAGGACCTCATCAGCCCCAGCATTTT	CAWRGIGPHQPQHF
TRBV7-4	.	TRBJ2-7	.	TGTGCCAGCAGTTTGGATCAGGGTTACTACGAGCAGTACTTC	CASSLDQGYYEQYF
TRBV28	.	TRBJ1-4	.	TGTGCCAGCAGTGATGGAGGGTCGGATGAAAAACTGTTTTTT	CASSDGGSDEKLFF
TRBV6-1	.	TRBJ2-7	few	TGTGCCAGCAGCCCGGGACGCCGGAACTACGAGCAGTACTTC	CASSPGRRNYEQYF
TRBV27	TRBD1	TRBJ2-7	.	TGTGCCAGCAGTTGGTTCGCACAGGGGGGACCCTACGAGCAGTACTTC	CASSWFAQGGPYEQYF
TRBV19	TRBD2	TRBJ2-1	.	TGTGCCAGTAGCCTCACCTCTAGCGGGAGGTCCTACAATGAGCAGTTCTTC	CASSLTSSGRSYNEQFF
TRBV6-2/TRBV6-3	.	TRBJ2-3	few	TGTGCCAGCGGAACACAGTTTCCGAACACAGATACGCAGTATTTT	CASGTQFPNTDTQYF
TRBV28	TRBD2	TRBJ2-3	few	TGTGCCAGCAGTTCAAGAACTAGCGGGAGAACAACAGATACGCAGTATTTT	CASSSRTSGRTTDTQYF
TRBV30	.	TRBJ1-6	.	TGTGCCTGGAGCGGGGTACGGACTACCCTTTCTTCACCCCTCCACTTT	CAWSGVRTTLSSPLHF
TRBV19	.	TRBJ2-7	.	TGTGCCAGTAGTGGGTGGACAGCCCCGGACGAGCAGTACTTC	CASSGWTAPDEQYF